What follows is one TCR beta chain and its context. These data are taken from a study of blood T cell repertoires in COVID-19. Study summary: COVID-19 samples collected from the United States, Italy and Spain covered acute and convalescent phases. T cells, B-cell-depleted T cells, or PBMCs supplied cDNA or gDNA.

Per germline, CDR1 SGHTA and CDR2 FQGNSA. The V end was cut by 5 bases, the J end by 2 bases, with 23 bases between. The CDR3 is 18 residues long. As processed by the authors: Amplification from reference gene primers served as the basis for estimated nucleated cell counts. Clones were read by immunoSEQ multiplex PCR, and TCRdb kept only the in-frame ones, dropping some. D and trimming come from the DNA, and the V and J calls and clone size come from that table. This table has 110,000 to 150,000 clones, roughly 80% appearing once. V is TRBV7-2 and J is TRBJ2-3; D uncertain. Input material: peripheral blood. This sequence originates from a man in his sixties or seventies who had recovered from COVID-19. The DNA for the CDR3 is TGTGCCAGCAGCCACCACCCCTCAAGTGGGCCGAACACAGATACGCAGTATTTT. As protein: CASSHHPSSGPNTDTQYF.